One and the same sample provided the 30 T cell receptor beta chains below, sequenced in a study of regulatory T cells in long-lasting Graves disease. The sample's time point: newly diagnosed GD, antithyroid drugs for less than 3 months. RNA from PBMCs was the source of the TCR library. Libraries of TCR beta came from iRepertoire HTBI primers plus Arm-PCR of CDR3 regions. TCRdb called the multiplex PCR reads again in MiXCR, with one record for every CDR3 protein. Altogether 450,000 to 700,000 distinct CDR3 sequences are present, approximately 13% being singletons, with the ten largest covering roughly 10%. These same data were also listed under a study on T cells in Graves' hyperthyroidism and ophthalmopathy.

The sample here was peripheral blood mononuclear cells (PBMCs), taken at new diagnosis, from a patient treated with antithyroid drugs. All receptors derive from a man younger than 45 with Graves disease.

The sample holds many counts of this clonotype. The J gene is TRBJ2-7, the V gene TRBV27, with 8 bases lining up with TRBD2. There are 14 residues in the CDR3. Germline values: CDR1 MNHEY, CDR2 SMNVEV (reference sequence). V shed 2 bases and J 5 bases; nucleotides not matched to a gene: 5. As DNA, the CDR3 is TGTGCCAGCAGTTTAAGGCGGGGGGCCAACGAGCAGTACTTC. It is translated as CASSLRRGANEQYF.

This sequence joins TRBV7-9 and TRBJ2-3; TRBD1 might be the D (5 bases). Trimming stripped 3 bases from V and 0 bases from J, with 10 bases between. Germline assignment: CDR1 SEHNR and CDR2 FQNEAQ (reference sequence). The CDR3 runs to 15 residues. CDR3 loop: CASSLNQGSTDTQYF. DNA of the CDR3: TGTGCCAGCAGCTTGAATCAGGGTAGCACAGATACGCAGTATTTT.

The table lists this clonotype with many counts. This chain connects TRBV12-3 or TRBV12-4 to TRBJ2-2; 9 bases align to TRBD1. V lost 5 bases and J lost 7; bases outside the gene matches: 8. The CDR3 spans 15 residues. Written as DNA, the CDR3 is TGTGCCAGCAGTCCCGGACAGGGGAGGGGCGGGGAGCTGTTTTTT. This encodes CASSPGQGRGGELFF.

The rearrangement links TRBV13 to TRBJ2-3; D is tentatively TRBD1 or TRBD2 (5 bases each). This CDR3 has 20 amino acids. Germline CDR1 PRHDT, CDR2 FYEKMQ (reference sequence). With 5 bases removed from V and 1 base from J, the gap between germline ends came to 28 bases. In DNA form, the CDR3 reads TGTGCCAGCAGCCACAATCGGGGTCTGGGACGGGGTGGAGGCACAGATACGCAGTATTTT. This encodes CASSHNRGLGRGGGTDTQYF.

There are a few counts of this clonotype. J is TRBJ2-3 and V is TRBV20-1; the D is unclear. The germline CDR1 and CDR2 sequences are DFQATT and SNEGSKA (reference sequence). The CDR3 contains 14 residues. The ends were cut back, 1 base at V and 0 bases at J, with 8 bases in the middle. The CDR3 spells CSARGARSTDTQYF. The CDR3 bases are TGCAGTGCTAGAGGAGCCAGGAGCACAGATACGCAGTATTTT.

This clonotype showed up many times. At one end, the junction sequence differs from germline, possibly due to a read error. V usage is TRBV5-1 and J usage is TRBJ2-5; no reliable D call. The germline V gene has CDR1 SGHRS and CDR2 YFSETQ. The CDR3 is made up of 13 amino acids. The CDR3 nucleotides are TGTGCCAGCAGCTTAGGATTTCAAGAGACCCAGTACTTC. The encoded protein is CASSLGFQETQYF.

The chain joins TRBV30 to TRBJ1-4; 8 positions match TRBD1. Losses at the gene ends were 4 bases for V and 0 bases for J; bases not matched to a gene: 4. Germline-derived CDR1 and CDR2 are GTSNPN and SVGIG (reference sequence). This CDR3 contains 15 residues. CDR3 residues: CAWKRTGSTNEKLFF. In DNA form, the CDR3 reads TGTGCCTGGAAGAGGACAGGGTCAACTAATGAAAAACTGTTTTTT.

This chain joins TRBV7-8 and TRBJ2-7; tentatively, D is TRBD1 (6 bases). CDR1 SGHVS and CDR2 FQNEAQ come from the germline V gene. CDR3 length: 15 residues. V was clipped by 5 bases and J by 2 bases, with 16 bases between them. The CDR3, as DNA: TGTGCCAGCAGCCCCACCCGGGACACCACCTACGAGCAGTACTTC. Protein: CASSPTRDTTYEQYF.

The chain combines TRBV7-9 with TRBJ1-2; tentative D call: TRBD1 (5 bases). This CDR3 spans 11 amino acids. From germline, CDR1 is SEHNR and CDR2 FQNEAQ (reference sequence). V lost 6 bases to trimming and J lost 7 bases, with 9 bases between them. CDR3 nucleotides: TGTGCCAGCAGTTCGACAGCTGGCTACACCTTC. Protein: CASSSTAGYTF.

This clonotype was seen ten or more times. The rearrangement joins TRBV12-3 or TRBV12-4 to TRBJ1-1; D is unresolved. Trimming stripped 6 bases from V and 1 base from J, with 9 bases between. CDR3 length: 13 amino acids. The CDR3 here is CASSLFRNTEAFF. The CDR3 DNA follows: TGTGCCAGCAGCTTGTTCCGGAACACTGAAGCTTTCTTT.

The chain is built from TRBV11-2 and TRBJ1-4; a possible D gene is TRBD1 (5 bases). This CDR3 contains 16 residues. Trimming left V 4 bases short and J 2 bases short, with 14 bases between. CDR1 is SGHAT and CDR2 is FQNNGV in the germline V gene. The CDR3 region is CASSWRGRGTNEKLFF. The CDR3 DNA is TGTGCCAGCAGCTGGAGGGGTAGGGGTACTAATGAAAAACTGTTTTTT.

This clonotype was seen ten or more times. The CDR3, as DNA: TGTGCCAGCAGTTCCTCACCCTCCGGGACTAGATTCTCCTACGAGCAGTACTTC. Encoded protein: CASSSSPSGTRFSYEQYF. The gene calls are TRBV27 and TRBJ2-7; 8 nucleotides match TRBD2. From germline, CDR1 is MNHEY and CDR2 SMNVEV (reference sequence). CDR3 length equals 18 residues. V lost 4 bases and J lost 0; bases outside the gene matches: 14.

This clonotype was seen repeatedly, ten times or more. The chain is built from TRBV10-3 and TRBJ2-7; D may correspond to TRBD1 or TRBD2 (6 bases each). Trimming left V 6 bases short and J 2 bases short, with 20 bases between. Germline V gene data show CDR1 as ENHRY and CDR2 as SYGVKD. The CDR3 covers 16 residues. DNA for the CDR3: TGTGCCATCAGGAAAGACCTAGGGGGGTTACCCTACGAGCAGTACTTC. It is translated as CAIRKDLGGLPYEQYF.

The gene calls are TRBV24-1 and TRBJ2-3; D ambiguous. The CDR3 runs 18 residues. V lost 1 base, J lost 1 base, and 17 bases lay in between. Per the germline V gene, CDR1 is KGHDR and CDR2 is SFDVKD. CDR3 in amino acids: CATSDFPSVGAGTDTQYF. CDR3 sequence (DNA): TGTGCCACCAGTGATTTTCCTTCTGTGGGTGCAGGCACAGATACGCAGTATTTT.

As for this clonotype: Given a far larger clone just one base away, this is likely a sequencing read error. This rearrangement joins TRBV5-1 to TRBJ2-5; 15 bases agree with TRBD2. The J call is in doubt because the DNA end fits TRBJ2-1 better. This CDR3 contains 15 residues. The germline V gene has CDR1 SGHRS and CDR2 YFSETQ. Written as DNA, the CDR3 is TGCGCCAACAGGTTGGGACTAGCGGGAGGCAATGAGCAGTTCTTC. Translated: CANRLGLAGGNEQFF.

This clonotype occurred many times. This sequence joins TRBV12-3 or TRBV12-4 and TRBJ2-7; tentatively, D is TRBD1 (7 bases). Trimming removed 3 bases at V and 3 bases at J, with 15 bases between. The length of the CDR3 is 15 residues. The CDR3 reads CASSLRTGGSYEQYF. For the CDR3, the DNA is TGTGCCAGCAGTTTGAGGACAGGAGGGAGCTACGAGCAGTACTTC.

The chain is built from TRBV19 and TRBJ2-3; maybe TRBD1 (5 bases). Trimming stripped 3 bases from V and 1 base from J, with 17 bases between. CDR1 LNHDA and CDR2 SQIVND come from the germline V gene (reference sequence). The CDR3 loop spans 17 amino acids. CDR3 coding DNA: TGTGCCAGTAGTATCGGGCAGGGCATGGTCGGCACAGATACGCAGTATTTT. Amino acids: CASSIGQGMVGTDTQYF.

Worth noting for this clonotype: A much bigger clone sits one base away, suggesting this may be a read error. No conserved phenylalanine or tryptophan is present at the end of the CDR3, so a read error is the likely explanation. No DNA is shown, since the ends of the CDR3 on it are uncertain; the CDR3 is the one TCRdb lists. The genes are TRBV7-9 and TRBJ2-3; the table's TRBD1 call for D was not verified on the DNA. In germline, CDR1 is SEHNR, CDR2 FQNEAQ (reference sequence). The CDR3 numbers 14 amino acids, ends counted. The CDR3 spells CASSLEWGRGEQYS.

Points on this clonotype: Being one base from a much bigger clone, this may be a read error. The chain uses TRBV11-2 and TRBJ2-6; D remains unclear. The V end lost 0 bases, the J end lost 7 bases, and 4 bases lay between the germline ends. Germline V gene data show CDR1 as SGHAT and CDR2 as FQNNGV. There are 13 residues in the CDR3. This CDR3 reads CASSLDEANVLTF. The DNA of the CDR3 is TGTGCCAGCAGCTTAGATGAAGCCAACGTCCTGACTTTC.

In this sample, this clonotype turned up many times. The V gene is TRBV27, the J gene TRBJ2-3, with unresolved D. CDR3 length: 13 residues. The germline V gene has CDR1 MNHEY and CDR2 SMNVEV (reference sequence). Between the trimmed V and J ends, which lost 4 bases and 0 bases, there was a span of 5 bases. The CDR3 region has the DNA TGTGCCAGCAGTTCTCCTAGCACAGATACGCAGTATTTT. Its protein product is CASSSPSTDTQYF.

In this sample, this clonotype turned up a few times. The V gene is TRBV2, the J gene TRBJ1-3; no firm D call. Germline-derived CDR1 and CDR2 are SNHLY and FYNNEI. The CDR3 sequence is 16 residues long. V lost 0 bases to trimming and J lost 0 bases, with 9 bases between them. The CDR3 nucleotides are TGTGCCAGCAGTGAAGCGCGGGCCTTCTCTGGAAACACCATATATTTT. This sequence encodes CASSEARAFSGNTIYF.

The rearrangement links TRBV19 to TRBJ2-1; 9 bases fit TRBD2. The CDR3 is 19 amino acids. CDR1 is LNHDA, CDR2 SQIVND, per germline (reference sequence). V dropped 2 bases and J dropped 0; count of bases not matched to a gene: 11. CDR3 residues: CASSIRGASGTPSYNEQFF. CDR3 bases: TGTGCCAGTAGTATACGGGGGGCTAGCGGGACACCCTCCTACAATGAGCAGTTCTTC. The variable domain in full, with the rest retrieved from reference TRBV19 and TRBJ2-1, is DGGITQSPKYLFRKEGQNVTLSCEQNLNHDAMYWYRQDPGQGLRLIYYSQIVNDFQKGDIAEGYSVSREKKESFPLTVTSAQKNPTAFYLCASSIRGASGTPSYNEQFFGPGTRLTVL.

In its sample, this clonotype was seen many times. At one end the junction does not follow the germline gene, possibly because of a read error. V gene TRBV5-1 combines with J gene TRBJ2-7, with TRBD1 matching over 7 bases. CDR1 SGHRS and CDR2 YFSETQ come from the germline V gene. This CDR3 region has 14 residues. The DNA for the CDR3 is TGTGCCAGCAGCTTGGCTACAGGGGTCTACGAGCAGTACTTC. This codes for CASSLATGVYEQYF. The full variable domain, its missing parts supplied by reference TRBV5-1 and TRBJ2-7, is KAGVTQTPRYLIKTRGQQVTLSCSPISGHRSVSWYQQTPGQGLQFLFEYFSETQRNKGNFPGRFSGRQFSNSRSEMNVSTLELGDSALYLCASSLATGVYEQYFGPGTRLTVT.

This clonotype was seen repeatedly, ten times or more. The J gene is TRBJ2-1, the V gene TRBV11-2; D gene unclear. The CDR3 has 13 amino acids. V was shortened by 4 bases and J by 6 bases, with 10 bases between the two germline ends. Germline-derived CDR1 and CDR2 are SGHAT and FQNNGV. DNA of the CDR3: TGTGCCAGCAGCTCCCCCGTACGCAATGAGCAGTTCTTC. This codes for CASSSPVRNEQFF. The entire variable domain, with the rest obtained from reference TRBV11-2 and TRBJ2-1, is as follows: EAGVAQSPRYKIIEKRQSVAFWCNPISGHATLYWYQQILGQGPKLLIQFQNNGVVDDSQLPKDRFSAERLKGVDSTLKIQPAKLEDSAVYLCASSSPVRNEQFFGPGTRLTVL.

This clonotype was detected ten times or more. The chain combines TRBV7-8 with TRBJ2-2; 9 nucleotides line up with TRBD1. CDR1 is SGHVS and CDR2 is FQNEAQ in the germline V gene. CDR3 length: 16 amino acids. The V and J ends lost 5 bases and 0 bases, in that order; junction bases with no gene match: 4. CDR3 sequence reads: CASSARQGANTGELFF. CDR3 coding DNA: TGTGCCAGCAGCGCCAGACAGGGGGCGAACACCGGGGAGCTGTTTTTT.

The chain carries TRBV20-1 and TRBJ1-1; D remains ambiguous. The CDR3 runs to 11 residues. CDR1 is DFQATT and CDR2 is SNEGSKA in the germline V gene (reference sequence). The V gene lost 5 bases and the J gene lost 2 bases, with 6 bases spanning the gap. CDR3 sequence: CSALINTEAFF. For the CDR3, the DNA is TGCAGTGCTCTGATTAACACTGAAGCTTTCTTT.

This clonotype occurred many times. Relative to the germline gene, one junction end is altered; a read error may explain this. V usage is TRBV27 and J usage is TRBJ2-3; D ambiguous. In germline, CDR1 is MNHEY, CDR2 SMNVEV (reference sequence). CDR3 length: 15 residues. The CDR3 sequence: CASSLYLTGADTQYF. The CDR3 DNA reads TGTGCCAGCAGCTTATACTTGACCGGAGCAGATACGCAGTATTTT.

This clonotype was picked up many times. The chain employs TRBV30 and TRBJ2-7, with D possibly being TRBD1 or TRBD2 (6 bases each). Deletions cut 2 bases from V and 5 bases from J, with 13 bases between. The CDR3 totals 13 residues. The germline CDR1 and CDR2 sequences are GTSNPN and SVGIG (reference sequence). The CDR3 loop reads CAWSWRGLDEQYF. The CDR3 region has the DNA TGTGCCTGGAGTTGGAGGGGGTTGGACGAGCAGTACTTC.

This sequence joins TRBV29-1 and TRBJ2-7, with D perhaps matching TRBD2 (6 bases). This CDR3 region has 12 residues. V lost 5 bases and J 2 bases, leaving 10 bases between the germline ends. Per germline, CDR1 SQVTM and CDR2 ANQGSEA. CDR3 protein: CSVSGLAYEQYF. CDR3 in DNA: TGCAGCGTTAGCGGGCTCGCCTACGAGCAGTACTTC.

This clonotype was picked up many times. The chain has TRBV20-1 and TRBJ2-7, with 14 bases matching TRBD2. V lost 6 bases to trimming and J lost 9 bases; unmatched junction nucleotides: 10. This CDR3 is 14 amino acids long. CDR1 and CDR2 (germline): DFQATT, SNEGSKA (reference sequence). The CDR3 DNA reads as TGCAGTGCACCGACTAGCGGGAGGGGGTCGCGGCAGTACTTC. Translating it yields CSAPTSGRGSRQYF.